The sequence of this TCR beta chain was determined in a study of cytomegalovirus exposure and HLA in healthy donors. CDR1 is MDHEN and CDR2 is SYDVKM in the germline V gene. The CDR3 extends over 15 amino acids. V was shortened by 4 bases and J by 0 bases, with 12 bases between the two germline ends. This PCR relied on a set of 60 Vbeta primers and 13 Jbeta primers. Sequencing was performed with immunoSEQ multiplex PCR; in TCRdb, only in-frame clones are kept and a portion is missing. The data contain under 200,000 clones, 65% to 85% of them singletons. Worth noting for this clone: Antigen specificity is unknown.

Study-wide points: Apparent HLA restriction characterized most CMV-associated TCR beta chains in a later analysis. Follow-up analysis later connected one missense variant in DCLRE1C with trimming of TCR beta V- and J-genes.

The sample comprised PBMCs. This rearrangement joins TRBV28 to TRBJ2-5, with D possibly TRBD1 on 6 matching bases. The sequence was obtained from a woman under 30 in good health and CMV-seronegative. DNA of the CDR3: TGTGCCAGCAGTTCGGGACACCCGTACCAAGAGACCCAGTACTTC. It translates to CASSSGHPYQETQYF.